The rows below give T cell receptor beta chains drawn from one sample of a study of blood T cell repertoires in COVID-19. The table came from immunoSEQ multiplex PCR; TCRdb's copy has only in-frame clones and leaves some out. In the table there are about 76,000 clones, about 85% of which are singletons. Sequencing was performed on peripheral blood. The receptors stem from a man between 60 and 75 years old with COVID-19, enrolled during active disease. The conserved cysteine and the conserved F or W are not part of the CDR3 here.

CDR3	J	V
AWSVLAVDTGELF	TRBJ2-2	TRBV30
AWSDSEGANQPQH	TRBJ1-5	TRBV30
ASSQPTGAGELF	TRBJ2-2	TRBV3-1/TRBV3-2
AVRQMNTEAF	TRBJ1-1	TRBV30
ASSSPRGANDYNEQF	TRBJ2-1	TRBV12-1
ASSQEGSSPGNTIY	TRBJ1-3	TRBV3-1/TRBV3-2
ATTTGVGSSYGYT	TRBJ1-2	TRBV6-5
ASSLGQGTGELF	TRBJ2-2	TRBV5-1
ASSQTGGSGGDSPLH	TRBJ1-6	TRBV14
ASSSQTDSYASGANVLT	TRBJ2-6	TRBV5-6
ASSWSDYSYNEQF	TRBJ2-1	TRBV5-4
ASSQGSGYEQY	TRBJ2-7	TRBV4-1
ASSQDLGRVHSGNTIY	TRBJ1-3	TRBV4-1
ASGLVTGGNQPQH	TRBJ1-5	TRBV12-5
ASRSGSGGAGNEQF	TRBJ2-1	TRBV19
ATSEHIPDSPKNTEAF	TRBJ1-1	TRBV24-1
ASSLTGTEGAQH	TRBJ1-5	TRBV7-3
ASTILPGLANTGELF	TRBJ2-2	TRBV13
ASSLATGSNEKLF	TRBJ1-4	TRBV11-1
ASSPASGAYNSPLH	TRBJ1-6	TRBV19
ASSYRVFEKLF	TRBJ1-4	TRBV28
ASSYHLAGDLLASYNEQF	TRBJ2-1	TRBV12-1
ASSPPLPRAYEQY	TRBJ2-7	TRBV18
ASSPLETGLYEQY	TRBJ2-7	TRBV27
ASSILQAGNTQY	TRBJ2-3	TRBV19
ASSLSSGVTYEQY	TRBJ2-7	TRBV7-9
ASSFGTGTGELF	TRBJ2-2	TRBV11-2